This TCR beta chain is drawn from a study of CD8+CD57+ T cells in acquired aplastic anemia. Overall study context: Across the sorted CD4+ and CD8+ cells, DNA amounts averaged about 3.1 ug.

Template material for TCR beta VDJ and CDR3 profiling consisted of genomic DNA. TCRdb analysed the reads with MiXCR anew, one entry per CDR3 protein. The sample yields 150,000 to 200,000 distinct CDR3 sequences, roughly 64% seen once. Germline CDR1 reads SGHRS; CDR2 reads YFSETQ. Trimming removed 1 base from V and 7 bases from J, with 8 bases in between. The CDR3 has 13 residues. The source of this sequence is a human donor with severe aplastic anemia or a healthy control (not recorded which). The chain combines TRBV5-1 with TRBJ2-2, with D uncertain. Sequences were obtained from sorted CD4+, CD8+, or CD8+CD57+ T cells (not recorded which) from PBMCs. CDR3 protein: CASSLTFFGELFF. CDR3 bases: TGCGCCAGCAGCTTGACCTTCTTCGGGGAGCTGTTTTTT. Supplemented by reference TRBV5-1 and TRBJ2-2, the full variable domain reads KAGVTQTPRYLIKTRGQQVTLSCSPISGHRSVSWYQQTPGQGLQFLFEYFSETQRNKGNFPGRFSGRQFSNSRSEMNVSTLELGDSALYLCASSLTFFGELFFGEGSRLTVL.